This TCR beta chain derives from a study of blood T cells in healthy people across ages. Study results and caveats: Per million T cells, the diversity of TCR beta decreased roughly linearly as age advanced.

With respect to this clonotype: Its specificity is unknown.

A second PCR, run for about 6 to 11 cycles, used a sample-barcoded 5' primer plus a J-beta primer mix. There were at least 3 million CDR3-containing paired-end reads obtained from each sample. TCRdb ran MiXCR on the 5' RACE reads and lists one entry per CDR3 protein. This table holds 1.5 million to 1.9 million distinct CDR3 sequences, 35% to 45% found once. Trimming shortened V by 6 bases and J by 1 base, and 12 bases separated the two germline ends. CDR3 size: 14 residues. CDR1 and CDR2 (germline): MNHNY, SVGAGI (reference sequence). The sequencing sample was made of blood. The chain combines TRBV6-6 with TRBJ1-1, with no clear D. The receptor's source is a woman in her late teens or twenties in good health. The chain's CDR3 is CASREVRGNTEAFF. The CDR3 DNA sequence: TGTGCCAGCAGAGAGGTCCGGGGGAACACTGAAGCTTTCTTT.